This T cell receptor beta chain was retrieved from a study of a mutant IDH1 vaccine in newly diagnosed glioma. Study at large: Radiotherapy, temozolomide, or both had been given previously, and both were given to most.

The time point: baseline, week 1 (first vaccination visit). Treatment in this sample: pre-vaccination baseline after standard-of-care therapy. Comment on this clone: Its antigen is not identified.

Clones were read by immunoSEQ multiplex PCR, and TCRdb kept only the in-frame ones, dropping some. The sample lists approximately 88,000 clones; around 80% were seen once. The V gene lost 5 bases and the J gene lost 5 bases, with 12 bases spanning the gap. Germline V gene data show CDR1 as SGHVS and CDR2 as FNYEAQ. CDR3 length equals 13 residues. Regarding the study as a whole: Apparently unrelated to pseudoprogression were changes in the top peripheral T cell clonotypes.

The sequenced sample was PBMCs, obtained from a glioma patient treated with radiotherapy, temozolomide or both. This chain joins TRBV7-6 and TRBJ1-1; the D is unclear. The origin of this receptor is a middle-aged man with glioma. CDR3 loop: CASSLQRETEAFF. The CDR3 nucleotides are TGTGCCAGCAGCCTCCAACGAGAGACTGAAGCTTTCTTT. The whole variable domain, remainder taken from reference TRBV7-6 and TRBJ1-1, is GAGVSQSPRYKVTKRGQDVALRCDPISGHVSLYWYRQALGQGPEFLTYFNYEAQQDKSGLPNDRFSAERPEGSISTLTIQRTEQRDSAMYRCASSLQRETEAFFGQGTRLTVV.